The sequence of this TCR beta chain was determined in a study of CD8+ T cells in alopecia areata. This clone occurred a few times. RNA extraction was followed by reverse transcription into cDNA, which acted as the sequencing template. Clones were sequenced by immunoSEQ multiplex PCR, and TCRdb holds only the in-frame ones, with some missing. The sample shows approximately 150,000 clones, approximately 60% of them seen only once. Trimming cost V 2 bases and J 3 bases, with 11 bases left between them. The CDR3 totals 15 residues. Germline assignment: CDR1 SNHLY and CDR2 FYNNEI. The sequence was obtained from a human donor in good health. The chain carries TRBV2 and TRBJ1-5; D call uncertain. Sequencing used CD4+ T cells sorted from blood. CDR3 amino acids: CASSESGQDNQPQHF. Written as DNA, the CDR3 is TGTGCCAGCAGTGAAAGTGGGCAGGACAATCAGCCCCAGCATTTT.